Listed here are 7 T cell receptor beta chains from one sample, sequenced in a study of molecular identifiers for immune sequencing clone quantification. TCRdb reprocessed the PCR reads via MiXCR and lists one record per CDR3 protein. The table has about 640,000 distinct CDR3 sequences, just under 20% seen once. Material for sequencing was naive CD8+ T cells from blood, with Jurkat cell RNA spiked in. Documented subset: FACS-sorted CD8+CD4-CCR7+CD45RA+ naive T cells. These receptors were obtained from a human donor in good health. Some libraries in this study had Jurkat cell RNA spiked in.

This clonotype was counted between two and nine times. The chain has TRBV2 and TRBJ1-1, with 7 bases lining up with TRBD1. Germline CDR1 SNHLY, CDR2 FYNNEI. This CDR3 has 12 amino acids. Trimming took 9 bases from V and 3 from J; bases not matched to a gene: 4. This chain's CDR3 is CASTRGDTEAFF. In DNA, the CDR3 is TGTGCCAGTACCAGGGGGGACACTGAAGCTTTCTTT.

This clonotype was observed at least ten times. The chain has TRBV7-2 and TRBJ1-2, with a possible D match to TRBD1 (5 bases). This CDR3 spans 16 amino acids. The V end was cut by 1 base, the J end by 0 bases, with 12 bases between. In germline, CDR1 is SGHTA, CDR2 FQGNSA. CDR3 DNA: TGTGCCAGCAGCTTAGAGGTCAGGGCAACTAACTATGGCTACACCTTC. Protein: CASSLEVRATNYGYTF. Complete variable domain (other parts from reference TRBV7-2 and TRBJ1-2): GAGVSQSPSNKVTEKGKDVELRCDPISGHTALYWYRQSLGQGLEFLIYFQGNSAPDKSGLPSDRFSAERTGGSVSTLTIQRTQQEDSAVYLCASSLEVRATNYGYTFGSGTRLTVV.

This clonotype appeared many times. The rearrangement uses TRBV9 and TRBJ2-1, with D hard to call. Germline CDR1 SGDLS, CDR2 YYNGEE. The CDR3 totals 15 residues. V shed 0 bases and J shed 2 bases, with 9 bases lying between them. CDR3: CASSVGAGTYNEQFF. The CDR3 region has the DNA TGTGCCAGCAGCGTAGGCGCCGGTACCTACAATGAGCAGTTCTTC. Supplemented by reference TRBV9 and TRBJ2-1, the full variable domain reads DSGVTQTPKHLITATGQRVTLRCSPRSGDLSVYWYQQSLDQGLQFLIQYYNGEERAKGNILERFSAQQFPDLHSELNLSSLELGDSALYFCASSVGAGTYNEQFFGPGTRLTVL.

This clonotype showed up many times. This chain uses TRBV29-1 with TRBJ2-7, with TRBD1 as a possible D gene (6 bases). V was shortened by 4 bases and J by 0 bases, with 16 bases between the two germline ends. CDR1 and CDR2 from the germline V gene are SQVTM and ANQGSEA. This CDR3 is 15 amino acids long. CDR3 DNA sequence: TGCAGCGTTGCTACAGGGTTTCGAAGCTCCTACGAGCAGTACTTC. Translated, it gives CSVATGFRSSYEQYF.

Points on this clonotype: A single base separates this from a much larger clone, so it may be a read error. The chain employs TRBV9 and TRBJ2-3, with TRBD2 matching 10 bases. Per the germline V gene, CDR1 is SGDLS and CDR2 is YYNGEE. The CDR3 is made up of 16 amino acids. The CDR3 loop reads CASRVAASGSPDTQYF. The CDR3 nucleotides read TGTGCCAGCAGGGTAGCCGCTAGCGGGAGTCCAGATACGCAGTATTTT.

The rearrangement links TRBV29-1 to TRBJ2-2; TRBD1 is a possible D gene (6 bases). Germline loops: CDR1 SQVTM, CDR2 ANQGSEA. The length of the CDR3 is 14 residues. Trimming pared 4 bases from V and 0 bases from J, leaving 9 bases between. In DNA, the CDR3 is TGCAGCGTTGGGACAGCTCCGAACACCGGGGAGCTGTTTTTT. Amino acids: CSVGTAPNTGELFF.

This clonotype has a count of ten or more. The chain is built from TRBV6-6 and TRBJ2-7; maybe TRBD1 (6 bases). V was clipped by 6 bases and J by 5 bases, with 20 bases between them. The CDR3 extends over 15 amino acids. The germline CDR1 and CDR2 sequences are MNHNY and SVGAGI (reference sequence). The CDR3 loop reads CASSPGLGRGDEQYF. The CDR3 region has the DNA TGTGCCAGCAGCCCAGGGTTGGGCAGGGGCGACGAGCAGTACTTC.